This is a list of T cell receptor beta chains from one sample in a study of post-analysis software for immune sequencing data. MiXCR was run by TCRdb on the PCR reads, yielding one entry per CDR3 protein. This sample carries under 900,000 distinct CDR3 sequences, about 50% of them seen once, and the ten largest clones take about 4.8%. Sequenced: blood. All receptors derive from a girl aged 5-17 years with multiple sclerosis. CDR3s include the opening cysteine and the closing phenylalanine or tryptophan. D genes are given only for firm matches. Clone size appears in some rows only: once, few, many, or a class for an expanded clone.

V gene: TRBV18; J gene: TRBJ2-1; clone size: -; D gene: -; CDR3 protein: CASSRSPSGGSYNEQFF; CDR3 DNA: TGTGCCAGCTCGCGTTCCCCTTCAGGTGGCTCCTACAATGAGCAGTTCTTC
V gene: TRBV7-6; J gene: TRBJ2-1; clone size: -; D gene: -; CDR3 protein: CASSLGYANEQFF; CDR3 DNA: TGTGCCAGCAGCTTAGGCTACGCAAATGAGCAGTTCTTC
V gene: TRBV29-1; J gene: TRBJ2-1; clone size: -; D gene: TRBD2; CDR3 protein: CSVDTWEGLNEQFF; CDR3 DNA: TGCAGCGTTGATACGTGGGAGGGCCTCAATGAGCAGTTCTTC
V gene: TRBV5-1; J gene: TRBJ2-5; clone size: -; D gene: TRBD2; CDR3 protein: CASSPMTSGDQETQYF; CDR3 DNA: TGCGCCAGCAGCCCAATGACTAGCGGGGATCAAGAGACCCAGTACTTC
V gene: TRBV7-8; J gene: TRBJ2-1; clone size: -; D gene: -; CDR3 protein: CASSLAPGLTNEQFF; CDR3 DNA: TGTGCCAGCAGCTTAGCGCCGGGGCTAACAAATGAGCAGTTCTTC
V gene: TRBV20-1; J gene: TRBJ2-7; clone size: few; D gene: -; CDR3 protein: CSGSRDLIYEQYF; CDR3 DNA: TGCAGTGGCTCCCGGGACCTAATATACGAGCAGTACTTC
V gene: TRBV12-5; J gene: TRBJ2-1; clone size: -; D gene: -; CDR3 protein: CASGLTIIHEQFF; CDR3 DNA: TGTGCTAGTGGTTTGACTATCATCCATGAGCAGTTCTTC
V gene: TRBV14; J gene: TRBJ2-6; clone size: -; D gene: TRBD1; CDR3 protein: CASSQDLGQGARGANVLTF; CDR3 DNA: TGTGCCAGCAGCCAAGATTTAGGACAGGGGGCGCGAGGGGCCAACGTCCTGACTTTC
V gene: TRBV10-2; J gene: TRBJ2-1; clone size: -; D gene: TRBD2; CDR3 protein: CASSRAGAGGLNEQFF; CDR3 DNA: TGCGCCAGCTCCAGAGCGGGAGCGGGAGGACTCAATGAGCAGTTCTTC
V gene: TRBV14; J gene: TRBJ1-6; clone size: -; D gene: -; CDR3 protein: CASSQAQGPNSPLHF; CDR3 DNA: TGTGCCAGCAGCCAGGCACAGGGACCTAATTCACCCCTCCACTTT
V gene: TRBV29-1; J gene: TRBJ2-5; clone size: -; D gene: TRBD1; CDR3 protein: CSVDGTGKKTQYF; CDR3 DNA: TGCAGCGTTGACGGGACAGGGAAAAAGACCCAGTACTTC
V gene: TRBV6-5; J gene: TRBJ2-2; clone size: -; D gene: -; CDR3 protein: CASRPGLPTGELFF; CDR3 DNA: TGTGCCTCCCGACCGGGACTTCCCACCGGGGAGCTGTTTTTT
V gene: TRBV20-1; J gene: TRBJ1-2; clone size: -; D gene: -; CDR3 protein: CSARDQGGHGYTF; CDR3 DNA: TGCAGTGCTAGAGATCAGGGAGGGCATGGCTACACCTTC
V gene: TRBV29-1; J gene: TRBJ1-4; clone size: -; D gene: -; CDR3 protein: CSGGPINEKLFF; CDR3 DNA: TGCAGCGGGGGACCGATTAATGAAAAACTGTTTTTT
V gene: TRBV5-1; J gene: TRBJ2-7; clone size: -; D gene: -; CDR3 protein: CASSLAPGEPYEQYF; CDR3 DNA: TGCGCCAGCAGCTTGGCGCCCGGCGAACCCTACGAGCAGTACTTC
V gene: TRBV18; J gene: TRBJ2-1; clone size: -; D gene: -; CDR3 protein: CASSPPRLGDEQFF; CDR3 DNA: TGTGCCAGCTCACCACCCAGGCTGGGCGATGAGCAGTTCTTC
V gene: TRBV27; J gene: TRBJ2-1; clone size: -; D gene: TRBD2; CDR3 protein: CASSLLAGGPREQFF; CDR3 DNA: TGTGCCAGCAGTTTGCTAGCGGGAGGGCCTCGGGAGCAGTTCTTC
V gene: TRBV5-1; J gene: TRBJ1-2; clone size: -; D gene: -; CDR3 protein: CASSPPMGHYGYTF; CDR3 DNA: TGCGCCAGCAGCCCCCCGATGGGACACTATGGCTACACCTTC
V gene: TRBV10-3; J gene: TRBJ1-4; clone size: -; D gene: -; CDR3 protein: CAISRNPPSTNEKLFF; CDR3 DNA: TGTGCCATCAGCCGAAATCCACCTTCAACTAATGAAAAACTGTTTTTT
V gene: TRBV7-3; J gene: TRBJ2-1; clone size: once; D gene: TRBD2; CDR3 protein: CASSPHLSSGRYNEQFF; CDR3 DNA: TGTGCCAGCAGCCCACATCTTTCTAGCGGGAGATACAATGAGCAGTTCTTC
V gene: TRBV27; J gene: TRBJ2-7; clone size: -; D gene: -; CDR3 protein: CASSLSPLRAKDYEQYF; CDR3 DNA: TGTGCCAGCAGTTTATCCCCCTTGAGGGCCAAAGACTACGAGCAGTACTTC
V gene: TRBV12-5; J gene: TRBJ2-1; clone size: -; D gene: TRBD2; CDR3 protein: CASGWGRLAGGGNEQFF; CDR3 DNA: TGTGCTAGTGGTTGGGGGCGACTAGCGGGAGGGGGCAATGAGCAGTTCTTC
V gene: TRBV29-1; J gene: TRBJ2-5; clone size: -; D gene: -; CDR3 protein: CSVYHLAGEETQYF; CDR3 DNA: TGCAGCGTTTACCATCTAGCTGGTGAAGAGACCCAGTACTTC
V gene: TRBV11-2; J gene: TRBJ2-5; clone size: few; D gene: TRBD2; CDR3 protein: CASRLMTSGVETQYF; CDR3 DNA: TGTGCCAGCAGATTGATGACTAGCGGGGTGGAGACCCAGTACTTC
V gene: TRBV20-1; J gene: TRBJ2-1; clone size: -; D gene: TRBD2; CDR3 protein: CSATPAGRNEQFF; CDR3 DNA: TGCAGTGCCACCCCAGCGGGGCGCAATGAGCAGTTCTTC
V gene: TRBV3-1; J gene: TRBJ2-3; clone size: -; D gene: TRBD2; CDR3 protein: CASKSSGRGWDKTDTQYF; CDR3 DNA: TGTGCCAGCAAGTCTAGCGGGAGAGGATGGGATAAAACAGATACGCAGTATTTT
V gene: TRBV5-6; J gene: TRBJ1-5; clone size: -; D gene: -; CDR3 protein: CASSSRGSWPQHF; CDR3 DNA: TGTGCCAGCAGCTCGCGGGGGTCTTGGCCCCAGCATTTT
V gene: TRBV4-1; J gene: TRBJ2-2; clone size: -; D gene: -; CDR3 protein: CASSQLLVNTGELFF; CDR3 DNA: TGCGCCAGCAGCCAGCTACTGGTTAACACCGGGGAGCTGTTTTTT
V gene: TRBV2; J gene: TRBJ1-5; clone size: -; D gene: TRBD1; CDR3 protein: CASSLDREGNQPQHF; CDR3 DNA: TGTGCCAGCAGTTTAGACAGGGAGGGCAATCAGCCCCAGCATTTT
V gene: TRBV15; J gene: TRBJ1-1; clone size: -; D gene: TRBD1; CDR3 protein: CATSREDRANTEAFF; CDR3 DNA: TGTGCCACCAGCAGAGAGGACAGGGCGAACACTGAAGCTTTCTTT
V gene: TRBV12-3/TRBV12-4; J gene: TRBJ2-3; clone size: -; D gene: TRBD1; CDR3 protein: CASSSPLPDRGAHDIADTEYF; CDR3 DNA: TGTGCCAGCAGCTCGCCCCTTCCCGACAGGGGGGCCCACGATATCGCAGATACGGAGTATTTT
V gene: TRBV29-1; J gene: TRBJ2-5; clone size: -; D gene: -; CDR3 protein: CSVDGQIQETQYF; CDR3 DNA: TGCAGCGTTGATGGGCAGATACAAGAGACCCAGTACTTC
V gene: TRBV6-5; J gene: TRBJ2-7; clone size: -; D gene: -; CDR3 protein: CASSYSIQGLSYEQYF; CDR3 DNA: TGTGCCAGCAGTTACTCGATACAGGGATTGTCATACGAGCAGTACTTC
V gene: TRBV7-8; J gene: TRBJ1-1; clone size: -; D gene: -; CDR3 protein: CASSKSRAGAPTEAFF; CDR3 DNA: TGTGCCAGCAGCAAATCACGTGCAGGGGCGCCCACTGAAGCTTTCTTT
V gene: TRBV29-1; J gene: TRBJ2-1; clone size: few; D gene: -; CDR3 protein: CSVGSGMALEQFF; CDR3 DNA: TGCAGCGTTGGCAGCGGAATGGCTCTTGAGCAGTTCTTC
V gene: TRBV20-1; J gene: TRBJ2-5; clone size: -; D gene: -; CDR3 protein: CSAGTPRETQYF; CDR3 DNA: TGCAGTGCTGGGACACCGCGGGAGACCCAGTACTTC
V gene: TRBV7-9; J gene: TRBJ2-3; clone size: -; D gene: -; CDR3 protein: CASSRKAGVVDTQYF; CDR3 DNA: TGTGCCAGCAGCCGAAAAGCGGGTGTCGTAGATACGCAGTATTTT
V gene: TRBV20-1; J gene: TRBJ2-1; clone size: few; D gene: TRBD1; CDR3 protein: CSARRTGGDQGEQFF; CDR3 DNA: TGCAGTGCGAGACGAACAGGGGGAGACCAGGGCGAGCAGTTCTTC
V gene: TRBV7-9; J gene: TRBJ2-7; clone size: -; D gene: -; CDR3 protein: CASSSGAPDYEQYF; CDR3 DNA: TGTGCCAGCAGTTCAGGGGCGCCCGACTACGAGCAGTACTTC
V gene: TRBV12-3/TRBV12-4; J gene: TRBJ1-5; clone size: -; D gene: -; CDR3 protein: CASSRTGGGDNQPQHF; CDR3 DNA: TGTGCCAGCAGCCGGACGGGGGGGGGAGACAATCAGCCCCAGCATTTT
V gene: TRBV5-1; J gene: TRBJ2-1; clone size: once; D gene: TRBD2; CDR3 protein: CASSLGAGTSGFPSYNEQFF; CDR3 DNA: TGCGCCAGCAGCTTGGGCGCGGGGACTAGCGGCTTCCCCTCCTACAATGAGCAGTTCTTC
V gene: TRBV6-5; J gene: TRBJ1-2; clone size: -; D gene: -; CDR3 protein: CATQDRVGYTF; CDR3 DNA: TGTGCCACCCAAGATAGGGTAGGCTACACCTTC
V gene: TRBV9; J gene: TRBJ2-7; clone size: -; D gene: TRBD2; CDR3 protein: CASSTTSGRAFYEQYF; CDR3 DNA: TGTGCCAGCAGCACGACTAGCGGGAGGGCCTTTTACGAGCAGTACTTC
V gene: TRBV20-1; J gene: TRBJ2-3; clone size: -; D gene: TRBD2; CDR3 protein: CSVQGTSRRTDTQYF; CDR3 DNA: TGCAGTGTCCAGGGGACTAGCCGCCGCACAGATACGCAGTATTTT
V gene: TRBV9; J gene: TRBJ2-3; clone size: -; D gene: TRBD1; CDR3 protein: CASSGRQGSTDTQYF; CDR3 DNA: TGTGCCAGCAGCGGTCGACAGGGGAGCACAGATACGCAGTATTTT
V gene: TRBV20-1; J gene: TRBJ2-1; clone size: -; D gene: TRBD2; CDR3 protein: CSARDMRELRYEQFF; CDR3 DNA: TGCAGTGCTAGAGATATGCGGGAGCTTCGGTATGAGCAGTTCTTC
V gene: TRBV28; J gene: TRBJ2-3; clone size: few; D gene: -; CDR3 protein: CASSSRSRTDTQYF; CDR3 DNA: TGTGCCAGCAGTTCGAGGTCCCGCACAGATACGCAGTATTTT
V gene: TRBV7-9; J gene: TRBJ1-5; clone size: few; D gene: -; CDR3 protein: CASSLVIGTGQFSNQPQHF; CDR3 DNA: TGTGCCAGCAGCTTAGTTATAGGTACTGGACAGTTTAGCAATCAGCCCCAGCATTTT
V gene: TRBV5-1; J gene: TRBJ2-7; clone size: -; D gene: -; CDR3 protein: CASSFTPNYEQYF; CDR3 DNA: TGCGCCAGCAGCTTCACACCTAACTACGAGCAGTACTTC
V gene: TRBV6-6; J gene: TRBJ2-1; clone size: once; D gene: TRBD2; CDR3 protein: CASSHRGAGGYNEQFF; CDR3 DNA: TGTGCCAGCAGCCACCGGGGAGCGGGAGGGTACAATGAGCAGTTCTTC
V gene: TRBV5-1; J gene: TRBJ1-5; clone size: -; D gene: -; CDR3 protein: CASSLTGHDQPQHF; CDR3 DNA: TGCGCCAGCAGCTTGACAGGGCATGATCAGCCCCAGCATTTT
V gene: TRBV27; J gene: TRBJ2-6; clone size: -; D gene: -; CDR3 protein: CASSIIQSSGANVLTF; CDR3 DNA: TGTGCCAGCAGTATCATACAGAGCTCTGGGGCCAACGTCCTGACTTTC
V gene: TRBV10-3; J gene: TRBJ2-6; clone size: -; D gene: -; CDR3 protein: CAISEFRTAGANVLTF; CDR3 DNA: TGTGCCATCAGTGAGTTTCGGACAGCTGGGGCCAACGTCCTGACTTTC